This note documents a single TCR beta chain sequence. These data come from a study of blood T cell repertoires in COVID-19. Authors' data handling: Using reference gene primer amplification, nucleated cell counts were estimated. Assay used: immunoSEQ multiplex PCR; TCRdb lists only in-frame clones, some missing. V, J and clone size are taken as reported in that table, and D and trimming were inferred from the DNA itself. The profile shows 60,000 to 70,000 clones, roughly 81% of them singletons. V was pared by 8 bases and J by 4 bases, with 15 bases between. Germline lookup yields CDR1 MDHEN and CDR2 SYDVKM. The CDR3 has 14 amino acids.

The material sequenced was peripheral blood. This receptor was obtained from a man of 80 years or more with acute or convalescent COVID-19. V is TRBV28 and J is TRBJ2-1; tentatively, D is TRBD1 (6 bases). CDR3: CASYRADSYNEQFF. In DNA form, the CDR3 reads TGTGCCAGCTACAGGGCGGATTCATACAATGAGCAGTTCTTC.